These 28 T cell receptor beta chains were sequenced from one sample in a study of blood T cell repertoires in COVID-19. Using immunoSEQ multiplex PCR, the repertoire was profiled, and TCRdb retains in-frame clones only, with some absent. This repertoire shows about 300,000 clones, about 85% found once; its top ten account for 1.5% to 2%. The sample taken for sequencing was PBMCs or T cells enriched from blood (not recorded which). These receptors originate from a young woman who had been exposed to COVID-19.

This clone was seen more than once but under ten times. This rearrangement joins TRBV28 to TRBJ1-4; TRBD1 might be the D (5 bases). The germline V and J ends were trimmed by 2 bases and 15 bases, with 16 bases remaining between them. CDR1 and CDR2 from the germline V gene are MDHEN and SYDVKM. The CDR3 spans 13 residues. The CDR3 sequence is CASSLSSHAGVFF. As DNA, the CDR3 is TGTGCCAGCAGTTTAAGTAGTCACGCGGGGGTGTTTTTT.

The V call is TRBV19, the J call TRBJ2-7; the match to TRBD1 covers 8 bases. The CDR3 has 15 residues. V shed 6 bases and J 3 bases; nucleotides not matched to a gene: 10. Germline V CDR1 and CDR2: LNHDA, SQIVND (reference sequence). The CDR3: CASRGLRTGNYEQYF. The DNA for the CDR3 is TGTGCCAGTAGAGGGTTGAGGACAGGGAACTACGAGCAGTACTTC.

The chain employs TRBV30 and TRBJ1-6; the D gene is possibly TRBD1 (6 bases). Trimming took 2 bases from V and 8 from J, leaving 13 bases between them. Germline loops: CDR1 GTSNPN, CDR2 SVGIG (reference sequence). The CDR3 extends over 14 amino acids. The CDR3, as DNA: TGTGCCTGGAGTCGGACAGTGATGGATTCACCCCTCCACTTT. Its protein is CAWSRTVMDSPLHF.

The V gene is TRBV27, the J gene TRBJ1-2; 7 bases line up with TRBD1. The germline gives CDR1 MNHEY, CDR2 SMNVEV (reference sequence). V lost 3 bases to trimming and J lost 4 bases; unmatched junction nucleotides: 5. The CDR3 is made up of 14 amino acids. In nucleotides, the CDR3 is TGTGCCAGCAGTTTTCAGGGGGGCCCCTATGGCTACACCTTC. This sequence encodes CASSFQGGPYGYTF.

CDR3 sequence reads: CATAFRGGQPQHF. The CDR3 DNA sequence: TGTGCCACCGCCTTCAGGGGCGGTCAGCCCCAGCATTTT. V gene TRBV28 combines with J gene TRBJ1-5; D is perhaps TRBD1 (6 bases). The CDR3 consists of 13 residues. Per germline, CDR1 MDHEN and CDR2 SYDVKM. Trimming removed 10 bases at V and 6 bases at J, with 16 bases between.

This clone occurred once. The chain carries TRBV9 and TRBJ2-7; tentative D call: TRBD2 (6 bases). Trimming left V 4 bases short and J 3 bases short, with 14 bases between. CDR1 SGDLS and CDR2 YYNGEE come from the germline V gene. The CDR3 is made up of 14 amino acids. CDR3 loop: CASSSSGVGYEQYF. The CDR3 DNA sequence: TGTGCCAGCAGCTCCTCGGGGGTTGGCTACGAGCAGTACTTC.

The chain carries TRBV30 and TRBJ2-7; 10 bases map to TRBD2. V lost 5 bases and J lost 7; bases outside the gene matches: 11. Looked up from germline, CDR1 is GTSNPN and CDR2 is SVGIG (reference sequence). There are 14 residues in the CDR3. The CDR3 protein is CAWELSGRGGEQYF. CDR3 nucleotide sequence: TGTGCCTGGGAATTAAGCGGGAGGGGGGGAGAGCAGTACTTC.

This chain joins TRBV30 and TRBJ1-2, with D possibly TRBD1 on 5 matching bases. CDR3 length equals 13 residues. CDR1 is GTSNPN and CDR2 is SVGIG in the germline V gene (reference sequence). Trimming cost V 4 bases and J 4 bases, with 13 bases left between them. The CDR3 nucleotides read TGTGCCTGGACCAGGGAATCGGGCTATGGCTACACCTTC. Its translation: CAWTRESGYGYTF. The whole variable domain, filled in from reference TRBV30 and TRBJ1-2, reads SQTIHQWPATLVQPVGSPLSLECTVEGTSNPNLYWYRQAAGRGLQLLFYSVGIGQISSEVPQNLSASRPQDRQFILSSKKLLLSDSGFYLCAWTRESGYGYTFGSGTRLTVV.

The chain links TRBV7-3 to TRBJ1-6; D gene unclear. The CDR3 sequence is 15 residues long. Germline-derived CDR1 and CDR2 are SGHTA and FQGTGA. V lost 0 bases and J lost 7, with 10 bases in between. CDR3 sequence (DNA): TGTGCCAGCAGCTTAACACCGGCGGGAAATTCACCCCTCCACTTT. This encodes CASSLTPAGNSPLHF.

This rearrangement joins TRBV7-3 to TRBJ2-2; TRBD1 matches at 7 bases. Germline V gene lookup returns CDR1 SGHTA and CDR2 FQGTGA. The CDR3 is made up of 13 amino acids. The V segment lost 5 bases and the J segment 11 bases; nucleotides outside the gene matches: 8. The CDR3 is CASSPTRTGELFF. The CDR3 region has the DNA TGTGCCAGCAGCCCCACCCGGACAGGAGAGCTGTTTTTT.

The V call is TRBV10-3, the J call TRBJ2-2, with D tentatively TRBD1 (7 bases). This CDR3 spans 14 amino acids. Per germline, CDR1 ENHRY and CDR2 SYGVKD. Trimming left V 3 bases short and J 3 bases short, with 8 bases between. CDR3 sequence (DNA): TGTGCCATCAGTGACAGGGGGGACACCGGGGAGCTGTTTTTT. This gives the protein CAISDRGDTGELFF.

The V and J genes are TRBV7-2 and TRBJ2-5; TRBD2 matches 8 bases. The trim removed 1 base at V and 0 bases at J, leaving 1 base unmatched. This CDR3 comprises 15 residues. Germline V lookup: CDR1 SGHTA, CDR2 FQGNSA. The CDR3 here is CASSLVAGYQETQYF. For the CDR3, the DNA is TGTGCCAGCAGCTTAGTAGCGGGGTACCAAGAGACCCAGTACTTC.

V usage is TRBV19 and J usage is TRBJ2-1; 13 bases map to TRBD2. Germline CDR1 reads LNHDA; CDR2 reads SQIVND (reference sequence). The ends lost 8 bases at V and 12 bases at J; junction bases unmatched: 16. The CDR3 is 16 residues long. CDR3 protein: CASGKSRTSGSAVQFF. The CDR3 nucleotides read TGTGCCAGTGGAAAGTCAAGGACTAGCGGGAGTGCGGTGCAGTTCTTC.

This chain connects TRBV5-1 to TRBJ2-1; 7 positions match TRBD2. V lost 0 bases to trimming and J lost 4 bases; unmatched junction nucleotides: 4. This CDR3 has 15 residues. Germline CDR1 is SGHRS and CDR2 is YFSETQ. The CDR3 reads CASSLELASYNEQFF. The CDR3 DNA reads TGCGCCAGCAGCTTGGAACTAGCGAGTTACAATGAGCAGTTCTTC. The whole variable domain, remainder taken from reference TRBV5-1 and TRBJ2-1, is KAGVTQTPRYLIKTRGQQVTLSCSPISGHRSVSWYQQTPGQGLQFLFEYFSETQRNKGNFPGRFSGRQFSNSRSEMNVSTLELGDSALYLCASSLELASYNEQFFGPGTRLTVL.

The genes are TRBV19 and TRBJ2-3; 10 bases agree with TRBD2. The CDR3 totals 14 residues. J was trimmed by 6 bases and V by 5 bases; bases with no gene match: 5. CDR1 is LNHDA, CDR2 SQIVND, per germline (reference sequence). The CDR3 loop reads CASSSGGLADTQYF. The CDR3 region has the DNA TGTGCCAGTAGTTCGGGGGGACTAGCGGATACGCAGTATTTT.

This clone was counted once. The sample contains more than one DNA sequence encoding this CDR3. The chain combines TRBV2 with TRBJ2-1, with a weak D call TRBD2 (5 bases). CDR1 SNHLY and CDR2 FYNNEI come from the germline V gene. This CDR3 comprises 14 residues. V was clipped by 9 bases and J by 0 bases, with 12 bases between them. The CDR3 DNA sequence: TGTGCCAGTCGGTCGGGGAGCTCCTACAATGAGCAGTTCTTC. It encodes CASRSGSSYNEQFF. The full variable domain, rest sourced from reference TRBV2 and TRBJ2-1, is EPEVTQTPSHQVTQMGQEVILRCVPISNHLYFYWYRQILGQKVEFLVSFYNNEISEKSEIFDDQFSVERPDGSNFTLKIRSTKLEDSAMYFCASRSGSSYNEQFFGPGTRLTVL.

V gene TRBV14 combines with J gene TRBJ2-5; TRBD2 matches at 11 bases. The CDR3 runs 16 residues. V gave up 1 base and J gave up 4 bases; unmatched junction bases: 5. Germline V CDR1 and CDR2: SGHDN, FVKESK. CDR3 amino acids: CASSQALGLAVETQYF. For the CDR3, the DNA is TGTGCCAGCAGCCAAGCCCTGGGACTAGCGGTAGAGACCCAGTACTTC.

CDR3 DNA: TGTGCCAGCAGCCAAACCGGGGGTTCCTACGAGCAGTACTTC. It is translated as CASSQTGGSYEQYF. The chain combines TRBV3-1 (or the pseudogene TRBV3-2) with TRBJ2-7, with TRBD2 as a possible D gene (6 bases). CDR1 is LGHDT, CDR2 YNNKEL, per germline (reference sequence). Deletions cut 2 bases from V and 1 base from J, with 9 bases between. This CDR3 contains 14 residues.

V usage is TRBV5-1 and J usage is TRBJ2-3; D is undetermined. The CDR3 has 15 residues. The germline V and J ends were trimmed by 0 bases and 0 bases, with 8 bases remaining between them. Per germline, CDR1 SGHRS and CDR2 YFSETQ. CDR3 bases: TGCGCCAGCAGCTTGGATGTATTAAGCACAGATACGCAGTATTTT. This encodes CASSLDVLSTDTQYF. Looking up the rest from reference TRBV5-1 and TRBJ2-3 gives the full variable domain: KAGVTQTPRYLIKTRGQQVTLSCSPISGHRSVSWYQQTPGQGLQFLFEYFSETQRNKGNFPGRFSGRQFSNSRSEMNVSTLELGDSALYLCASSLDVLSTDTQYFGPGTRLTVL.

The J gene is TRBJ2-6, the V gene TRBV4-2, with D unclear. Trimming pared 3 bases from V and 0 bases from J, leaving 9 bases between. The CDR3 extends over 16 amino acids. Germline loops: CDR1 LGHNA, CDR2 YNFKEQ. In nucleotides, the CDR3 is TGTGCCAGCAGCCACAAGCAAAGCTCTGGGGCCAACGTCCTGACTTTC. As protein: CASSHKQSSGANVLTF.

The CDR3 protein is CASSSLAEAFF. The CDR3 DNA sequence: TGTGCCAGCAGTTCTCTCGCTGAAGCTTTCTTT. The chain carries TRBV12-3 or TRBV12-4 and TRBJ1-1, with unresolved D. Trimming cost V 4 bases and J 6 bases, with 6 bases left between them. The CDR3 contains 11 residues.

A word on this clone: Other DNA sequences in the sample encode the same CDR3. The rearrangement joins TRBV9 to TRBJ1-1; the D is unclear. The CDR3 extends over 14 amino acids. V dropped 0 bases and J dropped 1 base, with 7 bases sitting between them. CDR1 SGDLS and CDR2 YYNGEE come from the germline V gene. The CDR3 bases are TGTGCCAGCAGCGTAGGCAGCGAGAACACTGAAGCTTTCTTT. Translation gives CASSVGSENTEAFF.

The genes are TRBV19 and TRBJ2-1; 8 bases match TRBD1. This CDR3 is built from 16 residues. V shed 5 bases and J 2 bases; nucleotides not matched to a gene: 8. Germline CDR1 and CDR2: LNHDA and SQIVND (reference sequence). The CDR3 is CASSPRTGNPYNEQFF. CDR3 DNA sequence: TGTGCCAGTAGTCCACGGACAGGGAACCCCTACAATGAGCAGTTCTTC. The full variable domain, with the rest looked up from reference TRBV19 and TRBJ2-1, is DGGITQSPKYLFRKEGQNVTLSCEQNLNHDAMYWYRQDPGQGLRLIYYSQIVNDFQKGDIAEGYSVSREKKESFPLTVTSAQKNPTAFYLCASSPRTGNPYNEQFFGPGTRLTVL.

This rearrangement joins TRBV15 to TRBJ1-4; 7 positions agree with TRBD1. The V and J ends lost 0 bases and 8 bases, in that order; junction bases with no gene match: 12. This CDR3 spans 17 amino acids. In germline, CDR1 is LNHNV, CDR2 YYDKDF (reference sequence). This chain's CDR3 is CATSREVSGTAGEKLFF. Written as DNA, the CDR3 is TGTGCCACCAGCAGAGAGGTCTCAGGGACAGCGGGCGAAAAACTGTTTTTT. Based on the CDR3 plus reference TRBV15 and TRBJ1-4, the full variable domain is DAMVIQNPRYQVTQFGKPVTLSCSQTLNHNVMYWYQQKSSQAPKLLFHYYDKDFNNEADTPDNFQSRRPNTSFCFLDIRSPGLGDTAMYLCATSREVSGTAGEKLFFGSGTQLSVL.

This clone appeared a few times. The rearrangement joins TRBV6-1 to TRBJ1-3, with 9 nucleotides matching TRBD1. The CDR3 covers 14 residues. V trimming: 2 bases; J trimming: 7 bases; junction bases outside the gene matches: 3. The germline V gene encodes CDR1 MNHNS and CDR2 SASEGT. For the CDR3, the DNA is TGTGCCAGCAGTGAAACAGGGACAGGGAACACCATATATTTT. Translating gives CASSETGTGNTIYF.

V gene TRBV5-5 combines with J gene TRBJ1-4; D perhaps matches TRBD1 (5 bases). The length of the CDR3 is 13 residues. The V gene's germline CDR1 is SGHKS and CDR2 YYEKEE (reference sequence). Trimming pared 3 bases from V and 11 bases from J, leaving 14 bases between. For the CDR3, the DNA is TGTGCCAGCAGCTCCTATACGGGGGAGAAACTGTTTTTT. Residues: CASSSYTGEKLFF. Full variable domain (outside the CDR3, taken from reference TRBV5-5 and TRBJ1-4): DAGVTQSPTHLIKTRGQQVTLRCSPISGHKSVSWYQQVLGQGPQFIFQYYEKEERGRGNFPDRFSARQFPNYSSELNVNALLLGDSALYLCASSSYTGEKLFFGSGTQLSVL.

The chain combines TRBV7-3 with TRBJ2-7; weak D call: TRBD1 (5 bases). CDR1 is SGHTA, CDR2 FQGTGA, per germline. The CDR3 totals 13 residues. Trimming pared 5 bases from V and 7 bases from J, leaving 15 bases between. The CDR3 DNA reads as TGTGCCAGCAGCCAAGTCAGGGAAGGGGAGCAGTACTTC. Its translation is CASSQVREGEQYF.

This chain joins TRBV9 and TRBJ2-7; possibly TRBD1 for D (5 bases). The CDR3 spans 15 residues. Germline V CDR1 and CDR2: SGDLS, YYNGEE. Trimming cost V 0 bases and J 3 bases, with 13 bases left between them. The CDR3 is CASSVGPGSSYEQYF. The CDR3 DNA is TGTGCCAGCAGCGTAGGACCAGGGTCGAGCTACGAGCAGTACTTC.